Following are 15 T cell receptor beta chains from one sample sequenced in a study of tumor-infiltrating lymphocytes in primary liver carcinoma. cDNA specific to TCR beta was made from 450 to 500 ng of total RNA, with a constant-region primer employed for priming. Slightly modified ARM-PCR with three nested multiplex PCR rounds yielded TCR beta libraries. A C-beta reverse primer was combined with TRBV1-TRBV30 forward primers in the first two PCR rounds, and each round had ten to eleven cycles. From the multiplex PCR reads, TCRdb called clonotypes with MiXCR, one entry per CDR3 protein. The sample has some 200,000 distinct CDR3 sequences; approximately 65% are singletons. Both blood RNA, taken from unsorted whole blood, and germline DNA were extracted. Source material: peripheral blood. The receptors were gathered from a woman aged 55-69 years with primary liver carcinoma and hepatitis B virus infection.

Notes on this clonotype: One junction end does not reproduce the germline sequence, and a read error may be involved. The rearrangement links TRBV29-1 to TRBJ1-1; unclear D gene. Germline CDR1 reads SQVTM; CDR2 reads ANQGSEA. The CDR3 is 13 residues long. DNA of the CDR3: TGCAGCGTGGAAGACAATGTGGGCACTGAAGCTTTCTTT. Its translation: CSVEDNVGTEAFF. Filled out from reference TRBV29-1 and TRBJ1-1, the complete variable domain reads SAVISQKPSRDICQRGTSLTIQCQVDSQVTMMFWYRQQPGQSLTLIATANQGSEATYESGFVIDKFPISRPNLTFSTLTVSNMSPEDSSIYLCSVEDNVGTEAFFGQGTRLTVV.

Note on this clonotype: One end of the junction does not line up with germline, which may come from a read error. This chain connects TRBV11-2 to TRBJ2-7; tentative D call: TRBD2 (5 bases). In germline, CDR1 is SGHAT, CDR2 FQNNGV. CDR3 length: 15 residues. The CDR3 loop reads CASSLSWNGSYEQYF. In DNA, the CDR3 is TGCGCTAGCAGCTTAAGCTGGAACGGCTCCTACGAGCAGTACTTC.

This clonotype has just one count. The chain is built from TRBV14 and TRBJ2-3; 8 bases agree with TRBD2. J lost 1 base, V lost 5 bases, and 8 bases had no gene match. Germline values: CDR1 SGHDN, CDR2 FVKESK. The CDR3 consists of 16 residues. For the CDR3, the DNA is TGTGCCAGCAGCTATGAACTAGCGGTTGGCACAGATACGCAGTATTTT. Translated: CASSYELAVGTDTQYF.

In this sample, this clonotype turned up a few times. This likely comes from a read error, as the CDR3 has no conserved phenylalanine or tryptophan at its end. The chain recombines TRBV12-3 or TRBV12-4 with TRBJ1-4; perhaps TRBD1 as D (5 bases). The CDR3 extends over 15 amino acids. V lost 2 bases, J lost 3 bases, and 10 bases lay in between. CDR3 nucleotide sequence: TGTGCCAGCAGTTTATCCGACAGAGCTAATGAAAAACTGTTTTCT. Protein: CASSLSDRANEKLFS.

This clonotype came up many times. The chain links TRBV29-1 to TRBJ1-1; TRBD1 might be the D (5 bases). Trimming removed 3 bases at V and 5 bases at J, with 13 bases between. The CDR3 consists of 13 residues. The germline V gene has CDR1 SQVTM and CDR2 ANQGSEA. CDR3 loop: CSVDLLPGTEAFF. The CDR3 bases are TGCAGCGTTGATTTATTACCAGGGACTGAAGCTTTCTTT.

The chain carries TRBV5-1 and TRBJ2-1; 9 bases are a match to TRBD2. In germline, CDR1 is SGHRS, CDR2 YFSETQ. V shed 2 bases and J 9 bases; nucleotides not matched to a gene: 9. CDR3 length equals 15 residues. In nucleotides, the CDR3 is TGCGCCAGCAGCTTTGGCGGGAGGGCCTGGAGTGAGCAGTTCTTC. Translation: CASSFGGRAWSEQFF.

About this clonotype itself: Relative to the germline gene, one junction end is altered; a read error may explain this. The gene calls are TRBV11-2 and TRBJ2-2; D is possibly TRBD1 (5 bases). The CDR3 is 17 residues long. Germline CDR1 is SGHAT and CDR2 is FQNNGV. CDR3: CASSLDPEGANAGELFF. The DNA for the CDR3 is TGCGCCAGCAGCTTAGACCCCGAAGGGGCGAACGCCGGGGAGCTGTTTTTT.

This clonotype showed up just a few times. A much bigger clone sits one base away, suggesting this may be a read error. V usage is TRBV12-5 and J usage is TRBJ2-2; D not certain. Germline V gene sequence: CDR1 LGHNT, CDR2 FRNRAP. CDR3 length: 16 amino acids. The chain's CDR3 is CASGLPVADNTRELFF. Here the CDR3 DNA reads TGTGCTAGTGGTTTGCCCGTGGCGGATAACACCAGGGAGCTGTTTTTT.

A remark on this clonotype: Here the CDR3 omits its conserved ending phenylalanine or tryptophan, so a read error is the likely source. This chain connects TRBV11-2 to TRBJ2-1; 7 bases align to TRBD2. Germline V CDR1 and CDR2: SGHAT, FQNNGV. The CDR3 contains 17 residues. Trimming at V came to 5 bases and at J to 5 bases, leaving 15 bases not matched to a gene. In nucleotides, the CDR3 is TGTGCCAGCAGCCCCTTACTAGAGGGAGGGGCAAACAATGAGCAGTTCTTG. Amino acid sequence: CASSPLLEGGANNEQFL.

Here the CDR3 reads CASSFVLGQPYGNTIYF. The CDR3 nucleotides are TGTGCCAGCAGTTTTGTTTTAGGACAACCATACGGAAACACCATATATTTT. This rearrangement joins TRBV12-3 or TRBV12-4 to TRBJ1-3, with a tentative D call TRBD1 (5 bases). The V end was cut by 3 bases, the J end by 4 bases, with 19 bases between. The CDR3 loop spans 17 amino acids.

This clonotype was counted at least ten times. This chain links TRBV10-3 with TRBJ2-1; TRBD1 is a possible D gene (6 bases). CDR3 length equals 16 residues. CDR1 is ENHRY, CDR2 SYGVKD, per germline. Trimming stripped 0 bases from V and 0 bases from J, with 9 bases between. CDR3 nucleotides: TGTGCCATCAGTGAGTCGACAGGAAGCTCCTACAATGAGCAGTTCTTC. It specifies CAISESTGSSYNEQFF.

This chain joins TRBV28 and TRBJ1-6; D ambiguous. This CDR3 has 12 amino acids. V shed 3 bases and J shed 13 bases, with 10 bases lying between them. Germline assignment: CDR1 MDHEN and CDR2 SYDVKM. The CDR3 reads CASSFVAKPLHF. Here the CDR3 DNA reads TGTGCCAGCAGTTTCGTCGCAAAGCCCCTCCACTTT.

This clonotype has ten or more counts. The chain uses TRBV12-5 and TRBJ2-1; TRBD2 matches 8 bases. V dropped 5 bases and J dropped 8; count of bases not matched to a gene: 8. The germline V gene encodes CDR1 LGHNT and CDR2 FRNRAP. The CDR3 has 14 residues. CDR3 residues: CASGREGPWDEQFF. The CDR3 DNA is TGTGCTAGTGGTCGGGAGGGCCCTTGGGATGAGCAGTTCTTC.

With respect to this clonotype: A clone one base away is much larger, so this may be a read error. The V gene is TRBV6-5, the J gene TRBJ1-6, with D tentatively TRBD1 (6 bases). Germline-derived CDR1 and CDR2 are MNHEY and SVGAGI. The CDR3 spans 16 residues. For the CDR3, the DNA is TGTACCAGCAGCCCCCTCCGGACAGCTCACGAGGCACCCCTCCACTTT. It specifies CTSSPLRTAHEAPLHF.

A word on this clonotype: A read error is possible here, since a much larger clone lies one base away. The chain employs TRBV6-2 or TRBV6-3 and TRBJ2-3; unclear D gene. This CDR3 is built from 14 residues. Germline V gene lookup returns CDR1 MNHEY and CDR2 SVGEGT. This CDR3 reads CASSYSLVPDMQYF. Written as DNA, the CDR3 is TGTGCCAGCAGTTACAGTCTAGTACCAGATATGCAGTATTTT.